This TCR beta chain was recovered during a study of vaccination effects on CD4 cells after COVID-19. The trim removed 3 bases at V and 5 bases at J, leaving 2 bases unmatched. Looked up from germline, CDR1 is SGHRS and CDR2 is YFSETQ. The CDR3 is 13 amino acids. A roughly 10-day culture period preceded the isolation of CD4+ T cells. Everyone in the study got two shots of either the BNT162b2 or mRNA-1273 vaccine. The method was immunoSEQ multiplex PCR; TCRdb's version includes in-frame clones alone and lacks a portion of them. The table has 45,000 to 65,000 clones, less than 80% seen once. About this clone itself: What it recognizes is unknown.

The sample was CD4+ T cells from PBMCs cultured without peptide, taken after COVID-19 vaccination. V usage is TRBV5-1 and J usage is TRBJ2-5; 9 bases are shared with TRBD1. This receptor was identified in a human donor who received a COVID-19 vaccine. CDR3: CASSWDRDETQYF. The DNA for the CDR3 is TGCGCCAGCAGCTGGGACAGGGACGAGACCCAGTACTTC.